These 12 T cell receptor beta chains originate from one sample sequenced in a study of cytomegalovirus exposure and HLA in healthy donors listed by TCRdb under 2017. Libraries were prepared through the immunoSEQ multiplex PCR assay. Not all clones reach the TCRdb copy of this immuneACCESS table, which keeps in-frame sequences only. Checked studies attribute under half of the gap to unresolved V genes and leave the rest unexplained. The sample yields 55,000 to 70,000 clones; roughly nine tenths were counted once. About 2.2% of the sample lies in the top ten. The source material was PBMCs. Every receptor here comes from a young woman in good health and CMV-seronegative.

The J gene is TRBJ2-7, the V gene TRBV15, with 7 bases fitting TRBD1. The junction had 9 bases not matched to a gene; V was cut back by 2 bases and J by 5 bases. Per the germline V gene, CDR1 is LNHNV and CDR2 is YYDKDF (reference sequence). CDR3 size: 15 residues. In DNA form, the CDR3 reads TGTGCCACCAGCAGACTCCGGGACAGCGGCGACGAGCAGTACTTC. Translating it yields CATSRLRDSGDEQYF.

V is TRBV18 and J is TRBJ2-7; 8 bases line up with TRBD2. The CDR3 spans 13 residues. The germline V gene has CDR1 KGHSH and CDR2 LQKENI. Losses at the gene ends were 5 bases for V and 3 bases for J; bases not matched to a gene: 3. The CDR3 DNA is TGTGCCAGCTCAAGGGGGACTAGCTACGAGCAGTACTTC. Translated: CASSRGTSYEQYF.

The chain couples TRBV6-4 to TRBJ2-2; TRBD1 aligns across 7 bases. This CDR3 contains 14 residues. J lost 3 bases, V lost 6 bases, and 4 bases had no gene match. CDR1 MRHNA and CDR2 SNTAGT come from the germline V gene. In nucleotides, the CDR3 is TGTGCCAGCAGCCCTACAGGGGACACCGGGGAGCTGTTTTTT. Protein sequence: CASSPTGDTGELFF.

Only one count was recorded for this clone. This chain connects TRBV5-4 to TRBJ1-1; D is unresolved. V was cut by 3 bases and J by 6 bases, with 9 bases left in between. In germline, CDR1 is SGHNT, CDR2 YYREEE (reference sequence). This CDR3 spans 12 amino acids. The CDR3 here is CASSSGGPEAFF. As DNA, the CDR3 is TGTGCCAGCAGCTCGGGAGGCCCTGAAGCTTTCTTT.

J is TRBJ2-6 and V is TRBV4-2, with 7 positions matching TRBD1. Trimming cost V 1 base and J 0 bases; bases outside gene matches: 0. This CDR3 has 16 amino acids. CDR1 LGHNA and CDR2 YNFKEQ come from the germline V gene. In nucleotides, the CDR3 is TGTGCCAGCAGCCAAGGGGACAGCTCTGGGGCCAACGTCCTGACTTTC. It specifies CASSQGDSSGANVLTF.

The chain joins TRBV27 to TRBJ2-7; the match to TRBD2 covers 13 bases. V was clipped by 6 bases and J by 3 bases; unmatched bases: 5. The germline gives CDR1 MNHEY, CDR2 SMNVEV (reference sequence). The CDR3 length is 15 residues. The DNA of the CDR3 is TGTGCCAGCAGGCCCGGGACTAGCGGGAACTACGAGCAGTACTTC. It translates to CASRPGTSGNYEQYF.

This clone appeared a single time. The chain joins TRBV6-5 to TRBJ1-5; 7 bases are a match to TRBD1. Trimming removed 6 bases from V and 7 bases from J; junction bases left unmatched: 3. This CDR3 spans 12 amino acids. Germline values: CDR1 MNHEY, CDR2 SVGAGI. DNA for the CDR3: TGTGCCAGCAGGACAGGGAAACAGCCCCAGCATTTT. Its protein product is CASRTGKQPQHF.

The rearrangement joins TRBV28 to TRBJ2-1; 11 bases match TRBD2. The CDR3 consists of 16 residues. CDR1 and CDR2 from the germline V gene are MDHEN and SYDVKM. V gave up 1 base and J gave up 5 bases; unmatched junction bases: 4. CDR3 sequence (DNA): TGTGCCAGCAGTTTATCAGGTAGCGGGAGGGACAATGAGCAGTTCTTC. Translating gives CASSLSGSGRDNEQFF.

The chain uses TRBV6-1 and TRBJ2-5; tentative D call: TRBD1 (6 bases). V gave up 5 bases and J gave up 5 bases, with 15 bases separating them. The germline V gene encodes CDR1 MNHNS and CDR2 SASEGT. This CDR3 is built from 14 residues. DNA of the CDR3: TGTGCCAGCAGTCGACAGGTCCGAGGGGAGACCCAGTACTTC. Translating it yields CASSRQVRGETQYF.

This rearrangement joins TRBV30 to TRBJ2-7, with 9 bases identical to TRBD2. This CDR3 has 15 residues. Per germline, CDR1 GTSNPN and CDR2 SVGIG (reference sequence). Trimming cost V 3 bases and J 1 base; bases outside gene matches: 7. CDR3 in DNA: TGTGCCTGGAGGTGGAAAGCGGGAGGATCCTACGAGCAGTACTTC. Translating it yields CAWRWKAGGSYEQYF.

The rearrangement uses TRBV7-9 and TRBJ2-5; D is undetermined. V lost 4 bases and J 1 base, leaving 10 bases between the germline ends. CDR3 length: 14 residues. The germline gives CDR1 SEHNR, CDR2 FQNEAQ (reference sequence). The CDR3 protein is CASSSRVLQETQYF. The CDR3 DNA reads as TGTGCCAGCAGCTCTCGGGTGCTCCAAGAGACCCAGTACTTC.

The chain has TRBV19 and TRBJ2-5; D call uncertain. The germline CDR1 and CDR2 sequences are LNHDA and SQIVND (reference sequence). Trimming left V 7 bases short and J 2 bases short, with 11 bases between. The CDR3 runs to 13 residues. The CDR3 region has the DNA TGTGCCAGTACCACGCGGCCACAAGAGACCCAGTACTTC. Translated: CASTTRPQETQYF.